What follows are 30 T cell receptor beta chains derived from one specimen sequenced in a study of identical twins. One entry per CDR3 protein results from TCRdb running MiXCR on the 5' RACE reads. This table holds roughly 750,000 distinct CDR3 sequences, 21% found once. The sample also formed part of further work on T cells expressing NK-cell markers.

Material for sequencing was PBMCs. Receptor source: a woman aged 18-29 years in good health.

Points on this clonotype: The germline gene is not matched at one end of the junction; a read error may be the cause. CDR3 coding DNA: TGTTCCAGCAGTTACGGAGGAACTTACGAGCAGTACTTC. Its protein is CSSSYGGTYEQYF. The rearrangement links TRBV6-6 to TRBJ2-7; D may be TRBD2 (5 bases). Germline V lookup: CDR1 MNHNY, CDR2 SVGAGI (reference sequence). This CDR3 is 13 amino acids long.

The chain recombines TRBV20-1 with TRBJ2-3; D might be TRBD1 or TRBD2, each matching 5 bases. V was shortened by 6 bases and J by 0 bases, with 16 bases between the two germline ends. Germline loops: CDR1 DFQATT, CDR2 SNEGSKA (reference sequence). The CDR3 loop spans 15 amino acids. This CDR3 reads CSAGPGRRSTDTQYF. The CDR3 bases are TGCAGTGCCGGCCCAGGGCGGAGGAGCACAGATACGCAGTATTTT.

This clonotype was counted only a few times. This sequence joins TRBV6-1 and TRBJ2-3; no reliable D call. V was cut by 2 bases and J by 7 bases, with 1 base left in between. Per the germline V gene, CDR1 is MNHNS and CDR2 is SASEGT. The CDR3 is 10 residues long. The CDR3 sequence is CASSEYTQYF. DNA of the CDR3: TGTGCCAGCAGTGAATATACGCAGTATTTT.

This clonotype appeared a few times. The chain joins TRBV5-1 to TRBJ2-7; D is undetermined. The germline V gene has CDR1 SGHRS and CDR2 YFSETQ. The CDR3 sequence is 15 residues long. Trimming shortened V by 0 bases and J by 0 bases, and 10 bases separated the two germline ends. Written as DNA, the CDR3 is TGCGCCAGCAGCTTGGGGGCGCCTCGCTCCTACGAGCAGTACTTC. Protein: CASSLGAPRSYEQYF.

In its sample, this clonotype was seen a few times. The chain employs TRBV6-1 and TRBJ2-1; D unresolved. Between the trimmed V and J ends, which lost 6 bases and 8 bases, there was a span of 11 bases. CDR3 length equals 12 residues. CDR1 is MNHNS, CDR2 SASEGT, per germline. CDR3: CASRGVGDEQFF. The CDR3 bases are TGTGCCAGCAGAGGAGTAGGCGATGAGCAGTTCTTC.

This clonotype was detected ten times or more. The V call is TRBV29-1, the J call TRBJ2-3, with D maybe TRBD1 (5 bases). CDR3 length: 13 residues. The germline V gene encodes CDR1 SQVTM and CDR2 ANQGSEA. Trimming took 6 bases from V and 1 from J, leaving 11 bases between them. In DNA form, the CDR3 reads TGCAGCGTCACAGGACCGGGCACAGATACGCAGTATTTT. Encoded protein: CSVTGPGTDTQYF.

This clonotype was seen only a few times. The chain combines TRBV12-3 or TRBV12-4 with TRBJ2-1; tentatively, D is TRBD2 (5 bases). Deletions cut 1 base from V and 8 bases from J, with 9 bases between. This CDR3 is 13 amino acids long. CDR3 sequence reads: CASSLVANHEQFF. The CDR3 DNA reads TGTGCCAGCAGTTTAGTAGCGAACCATGAGCAGTTCTTC.

The sample holds a few counts of this clonotype. The CDR3 DNA sequence: TGTGCCAGCAGATGGGGGGTAGACAGCACAGATACGCAGTATTTT. Amino acid sequence: CASRWGVDSTDTQYF. The rearrangement uses TRBV6-1 and TRBJ2-3; tentatively, D is TRBD2 (6 bases). Germline CDR1 MNHNS, CDR2 SASEGT. Trimming shortened V by 6 bases and J by 0 bases, and 13 bases separated the two germline ends. This CDR3 has 15 residues.

This clonotype showed up just a few times. This CDR3 is CSARDPLTVYEQYF. CDR3 nucleotides: TGCAGTGCTAGAGACCCCCTGACAGTATACGAGCAGTACTTC. This chain uses TRBV20-1 with TRBJ2-7; tentative D call: TRBD1 (5 bases). The CDR3 consists of 14 residues. Germline assignment: CDR1 DFQATT and CDR2 SNEGSKA (reference sequence). V was pared by 0 bases and J by 4 bases, with 13 bases between.

The chain carries TRBV5-5 and TRBJ2-5; D unclear. V lost 4 bases to trimming and J lost 2 bases, with 12 bases between them. This CDR3 spans 14 amino acids. Looked up from germline, CDR1 is SGHKS and CDR2 is YYEKEE (reference sequence). CDR3 sequence (DNA): TGTGCCAGCAGCAAAGGATTCACTCAAGAGACCCAGTACTTC. Translated: CASSKGFTQETQYF.

There are a few counts of this clonotype. The chain uses TRBV5-1 and TRBJ2-7, with a weak D call TRBD1 (6 bases). The length of the CDR3 is 15 residues. Per germline, CDR1 SGHRS and CDR2 YFSETQ. Trimming removed 2 bases from V and 3 bases from J, with 15 bases in between. CDR3 DNA sequence: TGCGCCAGCAGCTTATCAGCCCAGGGGTACTACGAGCAGTACTTC. Protein: CASSLSAQGYYEQYF.

This clonotype was picked up a small number of times. This chain connects TRBV20-1 to TRBJ2-4; 11 bases are shared with TRBD2. Germline V gives CDR1 DFQATT, CDR2 SNEGSKA (reference sequence). The trim removed 4 bases at V and 7 bases at J, leaving 12 bases unmatched. The CDR3 runs 16 residues. The DNA of the CDR3 is TGCAGTGCTACCGGGACTAGCGGAGCCCCCAGGAACATTCAGTACTTC. Its translation: CSATGTSGAPRNIQYF.

This clonotype was detected many times. The chain couples TRBV29-1 to TRBJ1-2; 10 positions match TRBD1. V gave up 7 bases and J gave up 5 bases; unmatched junction bases: 13. From germline, CDR1 is SQVTM and CDR2 ANQGSEA. This CDR3 spans 15 amino acids. The CDR3 DNA follows: TGCAGCGCCAGCCCTGGGACAGGGGAGTGGTATGGCTACACCTTC. It translates to CSASPGTGEWYGYTF.

This clonotype was detected a few times. V is TRBV5-1 and J is TRBJ2-1, with TRBD1 identical over 11 bases. CDR3 length equals 17 residues. The germline gives CDR1 SGHRS, CDR2 YFSETQ. Trimming at V came to 5 bases and at J to 9 bases, leaving 16 bases not matched to a gene. CDR3 nucleotides: TGCGCCAGCAGTTCCGGGACAGGGGGAAGGAGCCTGGGTGAGCAGTTCTTC. This sequence encodes CASSSGTGGRSLGEQFF.

The table lists this clonotype with a few counts. The chain links TRBV27 to TRBJ1-1; D possibly corresponds to TRBD1 (5 bases). V lost 1 base and J 4 bases, leaving 10 bases between the germline ends. This CDR3 has 14 residues. CDR1 is MNHEY and CDR2 is SMNVEV in the germline V gene (reference sequence). The CDR3 protein is CASSLYRTGTEAFF. DNA of the CDR3: TGTGCCAGCAGTTTATACAGGACGGGCACTGAAGCTTTCTTT.

This sequence joins TRBV10-3 and TRBJ2-2; D remains unclear. V shed 6 bases and J shed 7 bases, with 15 bases lying between them. There are 14 residues in the CDR3. Germline CDR1 ENHRY, CDR2 SYGVKD. This CDR3 is CAISMVVSSGELFF. The CDR3 DNA is TGTGCCATCAGCATGGTGGTTTCGAGCGGGGAGCTGTTTTTT.

This clonotype was detected a few times. The CDR3, as DNA: TGTGCCAGCAGCGTTGTTGGGACAGCGAACACTGAAGCTTTCTTT. Its translation: CASSVVGTANTEAFF. The chain carries TRBV9 and TRBJ1-1; 7 nucleotides line up with TRBD1. V lost 2 bases, J lost 1 base, and 5 bases stayed unmatched. Germline V gives CDR1 SGDLS, CDR2 YYNGEE. The CDR3 loop spans 15 amino acids.

This chain uses TRBV6-5 with TRBJ2-2; D remains ambiguous. This CDR3 is built from 11 residues. The germline V gene encodes CDR1 MNHEY and CDR2 SVGAGI. Deletions cut 7 bases from V and 7 bases from J, with 7 bases between. CDR3 sequence reads: CASTLNGELFF. CDR3 nucleotide sequence: TGTGCCAGCACCCTTAACGGGGAGCTGTTTTTT.

The genes are TRBV10-3 and TRBJ2-1, with TRBD2 identical over 15 bases. V lost 8 bases, J lost 0 bases, and 2 bases stayed unmatched. This CDR3 is built from 16 residues. CDR1 is ENHRY and CDR2 is SYGVKD in the germline V gene. The CDR3 is CAIGTSGRPSYNEQFF. The CDR3 DNA sequence: TGTGCCATCGGGACTAGCGGGAGGCCCTCCTACAATGAGCAGTTCTTC.

V is TRBV12-3 or TRBV12-4 and J is TRBJ1-2; 9 bases match TRBD1. Trimming took 5 bases from V and 0 from J; bases not matched to a gene: 4. The CDR3 runs 15 residues. In nucleotides, the CDR3 is TGTGCCAGCAGTATGGGGACAGGGCCTAACTATGGCTACACCTTC. It translates to CASSMGTGPNYGYTF.

J is TRBJ1-1 and V is TRBV20-1, with no clear D. V lost 7 bases, J lost 10 bases, and 16 bases lay in between. Germline V gene sequence: CDR1 DFQATT, CDR2 SNEGSKA (reference sequence). CDR3 length: 11 residues. The CDR3 bases are TGCAGTGTAGGAGGGTACAGAGGAGCTTTCTTT. Translated, it gives CSVGGYRGAFF.

This clonotype came up a few times. V usage is TRBV20-1 and J usage is TRBJ2-1, with a tentative D call TRBD2 (8 bases). Germline lookup yields CDR1 DFQATT and CDR2 SNEGSKA (reference sequence). V was clipped by 1 base and J by 4 bases, with 17 bases between them. The CDR3 extends over 16 amino acids. The CDR3, as DNA: TGCAGTGCTAGAGTGACGACAGGGACTAGGTACAATGAGCAGTTCTTC. Encoded protein: CSARVTTGTRYNEQFF.

This clonotype was seen ten or more times. The chain carries TRBV20-1 and TRBJ2-7; no clear D gene. Trimming removed 6 bases from V and 6 bases from J, with 12 bases in between. The CDR3 spans 11 residues. Per germline, CDR1 DFQATT and CDR2 SNEGSKA (reference sequence). CDR3 sequence reads: CSAPLDGEQYF. CDR3 bases: TGCAGTGCCCCCCTTGACGGCGAGCAGTACTTC.

The chain recombines TRBV6-5 with TRBJ2-2, with 9 bases fitting TRBD2. The CDR3 is 16 residues long. V dropped 0 bases and J dropped 13; count of bases not matched to a gene: 12. Germline CDR1 is MNHEY and CDR2 is SVGAGI. CDR3 in amino acids: CASSYSRSGSTYSLFF. The CDR3 nucleotides are TGTGCCAGCAGTTACTCGCGTAGCGGGAGTACATATTCGCTGTTTTTT.

This clonotype occurred a few times. The CDR3 bases are TGTGCCTACCCCGGCGGGATGCCCCACGAGCAGTACTTC. Protein sequence: CAYPGGMPHEQYF. The rearrangement uses TRBV21-1 and TRBJ2-7; no check of the table's D call, TRBD1, against the DNA was made. TRBV21-1 corresponds to a pseudogene. The CDR3 contains 13 residues.

The chain has TRBV7-2 and TRBJ2-5; possibly TRBD1 or TRBD2 for D (5 bases each). This CDR3 is built from 15 residues. V lost 5 bases and J 2 bases, leaving 15 bases between the germline ends. CDR1 and CDR2 from the germline V gene are SGHTA and FQGNSA. The CDR3 here is CASSRQGTKQETQYF. The CDR3 DNA follows: TGTGCCAGCAGCCGCCAAGGGACGAAACAAGAGACCCAGTACTTC.

This clonotype was seen more than once but under ten times. J is TRBJ2-7 and V is TRBV12-3 or TRBV12-4; TRBD1 matches at 7 bases. CDR3 length: 17 amino acids. Unmatched junction bases numbered 14, after V lost 0 bases and J lost 6 bases. CDR3 in amino acids: CASSLALRSDRDSEQYF. For the CDR3, the DNA is TGTGCCAGCAGTTTAGCGCTAAGGTCTGACAGGGACAGCGAGCAGTACTTC.

The rearrangement uses TRBV5-1 and TRBJ2-7; 8 bases align to TRBD2. The CDR3 sequence is 14 residues long. Germline V gene sequence: CDR1 SGHRS, CDR2 YFSETQ. Unmatched junction bases numbered 6, after V lost 4 bases and J lost 3 bases. The CDR3 region is CASSISGSVYEQYF. Here the CDR3 DNA reads TGCGCCAGCAGCATAAGCGGGAGTGTCTACGAGCAGTACTTC.

This chain links TRBV7-8 with TRBJ2-2; D is unclear. Per germline, CDR1 SGHVS and CDR2 FQNEAQ. The CDR3 loop spans 11 amino acids. V was pared by 5 bases and J by 7 bases, with 5 bases between. The CDR3 loop is CASSDFGELFF. The DNA of the CDR3 is TGTGCCAGCAGCGACTTCGGGGAGCTGTTTTTT.

The chain joins TRBV3-1 to TRBJ2-2; D is unclear. Germline V lookup: CDR1 LGHDT, CDR2 YNNKEL (reference sequence). V gave up 5 bases and J gave up 8 bases, with 18 bases separating them. The CDR3 covers 15 residues. CDR3 in amino acids: CASSRSQDLDGELFF. CDR3 DNA sequence: TGTGCCAGCAGCAGAAGCCAGGATCTCGATGGGGAGCTGTTTTTT.